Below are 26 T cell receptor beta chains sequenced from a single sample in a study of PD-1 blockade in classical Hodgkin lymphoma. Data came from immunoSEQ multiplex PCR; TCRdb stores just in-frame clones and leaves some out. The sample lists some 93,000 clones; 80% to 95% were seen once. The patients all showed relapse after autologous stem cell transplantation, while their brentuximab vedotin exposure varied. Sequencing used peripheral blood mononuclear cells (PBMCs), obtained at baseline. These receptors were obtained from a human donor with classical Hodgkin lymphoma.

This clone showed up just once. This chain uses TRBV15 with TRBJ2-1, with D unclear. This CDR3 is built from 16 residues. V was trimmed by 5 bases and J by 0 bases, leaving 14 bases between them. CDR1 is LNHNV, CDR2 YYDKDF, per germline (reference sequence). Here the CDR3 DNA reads TGTGCCACCAGCCGAAATCCTGACGACTCCTACAATGAGCAGTTCTTC. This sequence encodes CATSRNPDDSYNEQFF.

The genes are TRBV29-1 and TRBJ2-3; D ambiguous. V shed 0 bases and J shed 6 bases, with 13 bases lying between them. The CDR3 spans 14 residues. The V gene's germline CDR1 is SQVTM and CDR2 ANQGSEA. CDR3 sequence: CSVEDNQAGDTQYF. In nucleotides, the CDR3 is TGCAGCGTTGAAGACAACCAAGCTGGGGATACGCAGTATTTT.

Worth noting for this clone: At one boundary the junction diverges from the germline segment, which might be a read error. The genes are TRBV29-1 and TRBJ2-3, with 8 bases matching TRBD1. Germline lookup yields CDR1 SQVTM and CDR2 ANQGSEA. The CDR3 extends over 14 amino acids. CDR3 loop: CSVARGQLTNTQYF. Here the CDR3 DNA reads TGCAGCGTGGCCAGGGGGCAGCTCACAAATACGCAGTATTTT.

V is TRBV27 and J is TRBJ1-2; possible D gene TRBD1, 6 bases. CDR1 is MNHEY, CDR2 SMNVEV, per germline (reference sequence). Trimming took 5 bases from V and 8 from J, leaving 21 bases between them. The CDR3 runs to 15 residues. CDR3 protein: CASSPWDSTGGGYTF. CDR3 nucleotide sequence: TGTGCCAGCAGTCCCTGGGACTCGACAGGAGGGGGCTACACCTTC.

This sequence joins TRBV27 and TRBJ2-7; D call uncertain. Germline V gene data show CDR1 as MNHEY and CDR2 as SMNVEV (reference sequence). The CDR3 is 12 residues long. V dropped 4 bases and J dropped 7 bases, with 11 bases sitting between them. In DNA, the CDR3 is TGTGCCAGCAGTTCTCTAGGGAAAGAGCAGTACTTC. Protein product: CASSSLGKEQYF.

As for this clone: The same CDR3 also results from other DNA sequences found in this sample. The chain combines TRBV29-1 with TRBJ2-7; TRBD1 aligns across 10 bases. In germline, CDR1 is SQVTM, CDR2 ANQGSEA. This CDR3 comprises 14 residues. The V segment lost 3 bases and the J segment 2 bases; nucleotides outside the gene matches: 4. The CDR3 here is CSVDPGQGTYEQYF. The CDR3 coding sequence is TGCAGCGTTGATCCGGGACAGGGGACCTACGAGCAGTACTTC.

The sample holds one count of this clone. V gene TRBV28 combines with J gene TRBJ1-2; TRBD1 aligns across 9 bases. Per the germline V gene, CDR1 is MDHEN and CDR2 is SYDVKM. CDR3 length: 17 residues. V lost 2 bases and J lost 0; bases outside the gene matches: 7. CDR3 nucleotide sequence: TGTGCCAGCAGTTTAGGGACAGGGTCGCCCTCTAACTATGGCTACACCTTC. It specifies CASSLGTGSPSNYGYTF.

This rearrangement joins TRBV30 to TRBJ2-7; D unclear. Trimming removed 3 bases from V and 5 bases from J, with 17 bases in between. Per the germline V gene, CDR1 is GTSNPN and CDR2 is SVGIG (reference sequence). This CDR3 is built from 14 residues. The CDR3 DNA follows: TGTGCCTGGAGACGCCGGTCGGCAAGTAACGAGCAGTACTTC. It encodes CAWRRRSASNEQYF. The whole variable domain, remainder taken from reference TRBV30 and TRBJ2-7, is SQTIHQWPATLVQPVGSPLSLECTVEGTSNPNLYWYRQAAGRGLQLLFYSVGIGQISSEVPQNLSASRPQDRQFILSSKKLLLSDSGFYLCAWRRRSASNEQYFGPGTRLTVT.

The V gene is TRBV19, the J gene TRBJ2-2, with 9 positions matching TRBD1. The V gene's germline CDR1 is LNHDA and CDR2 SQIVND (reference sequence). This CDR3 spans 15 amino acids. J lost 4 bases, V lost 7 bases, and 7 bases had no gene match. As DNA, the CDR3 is TGTGCCAGTACCGCCGGGACAGGGACCACCGGGGAGCTGTTTTTT. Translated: CASTAGTGTTGELFF.

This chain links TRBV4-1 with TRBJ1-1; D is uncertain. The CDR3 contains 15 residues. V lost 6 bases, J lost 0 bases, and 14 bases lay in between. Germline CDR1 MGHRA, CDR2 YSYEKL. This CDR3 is CASRFAEELNTEAFF. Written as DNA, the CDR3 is TGCGCCAGCAGGTTCGCGGAGGAATTGAACACTGAAGCTTTCTTT.

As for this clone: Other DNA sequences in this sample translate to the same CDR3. The CDR3 bases are TGCGCCAGCAGCTTGGGGGGGAGCTCCTACAATGAGCAGTTCTTC. This translates into CASSLGGSSYNEQFF. This chain uses TRBV5-1 with TRBJ2-1, with D perhaps TRBD1 or TRBD2 (5 bases each). The CDR3 extends over 15 amino acids. Germline CDR1 SGHRS, CDR2 YFSETQ. V was cut by 0 bases and J by 0 bases, with 7 bases left in between.

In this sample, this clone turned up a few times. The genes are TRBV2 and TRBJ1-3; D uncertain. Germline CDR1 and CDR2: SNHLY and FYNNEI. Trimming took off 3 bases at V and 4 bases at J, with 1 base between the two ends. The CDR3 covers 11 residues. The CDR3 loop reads CASSEGNTIYF. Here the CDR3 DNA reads TGTGCCAGCAGTGAGGGAAACACCATATATTTT.

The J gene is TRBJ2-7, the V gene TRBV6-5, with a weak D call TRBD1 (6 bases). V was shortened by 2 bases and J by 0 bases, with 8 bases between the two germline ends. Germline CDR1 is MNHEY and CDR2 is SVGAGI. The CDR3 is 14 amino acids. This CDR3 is CASSYRGSSYEQYF. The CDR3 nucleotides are TGTGCCAGCAGTTACAGGGGGTCCTCCTACGAGCAGTACTTC.

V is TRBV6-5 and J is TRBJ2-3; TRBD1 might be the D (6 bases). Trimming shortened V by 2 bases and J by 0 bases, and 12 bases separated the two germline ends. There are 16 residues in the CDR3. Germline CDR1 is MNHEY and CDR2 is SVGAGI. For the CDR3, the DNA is TGTGCCAGCAGTTACGGTACAGGGTTCAGCACAGATACGCAGTATTTT. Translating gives CASSYGTGFSTDTQYF.

CDR3 sequence (DNA): TGTGCCAGCAGCCCAATCGTAGGACGTCAAGAGACCCAGTACTTC. Amino acid sequence: CASSPIVGRQETQYF. The chain recombines TRBV11-2 with TRBJ2-5; D gene ambiguous. The V end was cut by 5 bases, the J end by 2 bases, with 15 bases between. Germline CDR1 SGHAT, CDR2 FQNNGV. The CDR3 loop spans 15 amino acids.

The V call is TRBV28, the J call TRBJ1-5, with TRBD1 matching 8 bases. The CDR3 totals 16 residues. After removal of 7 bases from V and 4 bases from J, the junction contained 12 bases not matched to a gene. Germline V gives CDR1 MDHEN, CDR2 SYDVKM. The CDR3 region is CASIRTGRGVNQPQHF. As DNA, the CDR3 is TGTGCCAGCATAAGGACAGGGCGCGGGGTTAATCAGCCCCAGCATTTT.

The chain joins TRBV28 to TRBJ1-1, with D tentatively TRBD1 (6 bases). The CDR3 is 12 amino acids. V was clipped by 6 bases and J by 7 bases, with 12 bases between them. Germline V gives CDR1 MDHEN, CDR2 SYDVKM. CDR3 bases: TGTGCCAGCAGACCACAGGGATTTGAAGCTTTCTTT. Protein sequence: CASRPQGFEAFF.

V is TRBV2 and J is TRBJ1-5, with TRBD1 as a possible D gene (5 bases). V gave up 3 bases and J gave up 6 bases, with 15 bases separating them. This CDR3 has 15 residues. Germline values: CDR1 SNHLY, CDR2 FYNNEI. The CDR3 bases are TGTGCCAGCAGTGAGGTGAGACAGCTAGCTCAGCCCCAGCATTTT. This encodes CASSEVRQLAQPQHF.

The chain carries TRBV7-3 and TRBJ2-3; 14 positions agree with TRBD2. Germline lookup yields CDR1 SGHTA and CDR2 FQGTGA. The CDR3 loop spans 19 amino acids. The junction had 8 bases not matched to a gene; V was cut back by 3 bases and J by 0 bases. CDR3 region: CASSLGLAGDDGSTDTQYF. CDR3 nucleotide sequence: TGTGCCAGCAGCTTGGGACTAGCGGGAGATGATGGAAGCACAGATACGCAGTATTTT.

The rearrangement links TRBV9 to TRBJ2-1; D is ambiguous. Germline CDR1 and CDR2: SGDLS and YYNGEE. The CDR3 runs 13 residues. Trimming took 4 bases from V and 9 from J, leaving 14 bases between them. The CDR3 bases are TGTGCCAGCAGCTCCTCCCACGCAGGTGAGCAGTTCTTC. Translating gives CASSSSHAGEQFF.

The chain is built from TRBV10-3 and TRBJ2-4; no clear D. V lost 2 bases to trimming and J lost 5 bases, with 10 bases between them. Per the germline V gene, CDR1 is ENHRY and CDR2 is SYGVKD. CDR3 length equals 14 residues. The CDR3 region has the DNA TGTGCCATCAGTGAGGATGGGAAGCAAAACATTCAGTACTTC. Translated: CAISEDGKQNIQYF.

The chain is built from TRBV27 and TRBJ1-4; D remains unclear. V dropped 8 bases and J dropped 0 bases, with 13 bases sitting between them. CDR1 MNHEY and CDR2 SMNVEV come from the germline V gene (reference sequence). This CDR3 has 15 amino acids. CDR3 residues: CASGSSAATNEKLFF. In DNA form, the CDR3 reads TGTGCCAGCGGGTCGTCGGCTGCAACTAATGAAAAACTGTTTTTT.

The chain's CDR3 is CASSPSRGLVGANVLTF. DNA of the CDR3: TGTGCCAGCAGTCCGTCCAGGGGGCTGGTTGGGGCCAACGTCCTGACTTTC. The gene calls are TRBV27 and TRBJ2-6; 8 bases map to TRBD1. The CDR3 runs to 17 residues. The V gene's germline CDR1 is MNHEY and CDR2 SMNVEV (reference sequence). V shed 5 bases and J 3 bases; nucleotides not matched to a gene: 9.

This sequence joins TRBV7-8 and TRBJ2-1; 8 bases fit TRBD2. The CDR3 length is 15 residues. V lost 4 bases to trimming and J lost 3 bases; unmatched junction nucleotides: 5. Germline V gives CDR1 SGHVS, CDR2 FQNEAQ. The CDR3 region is CASSSTGTSYNEQFF. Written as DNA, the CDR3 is TGTGCCAGCAGCTCGACCGGGACTAGCTACAATGAGCAGTTCTTC. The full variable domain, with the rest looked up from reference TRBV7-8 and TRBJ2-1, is GAGVSQSPRYKVAKRGQDVALRCDPISGHVSLFWYQQALGQGPEFLTYFQNEAQLDKSGLPSDRFFAERPEGSVSTLKIQRTQQEDSAVYLCASSSTGTSYNEQFFGPGTRLTVL.

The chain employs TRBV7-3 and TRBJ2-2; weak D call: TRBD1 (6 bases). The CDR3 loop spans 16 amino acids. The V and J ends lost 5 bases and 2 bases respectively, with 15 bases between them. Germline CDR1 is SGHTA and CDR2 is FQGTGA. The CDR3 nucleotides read TGTGCCAGCAGCCCTCGGACAGCGGCAAACACCGGGGAGCTGTTTTTT. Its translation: CASSPRTAANTGELFF.

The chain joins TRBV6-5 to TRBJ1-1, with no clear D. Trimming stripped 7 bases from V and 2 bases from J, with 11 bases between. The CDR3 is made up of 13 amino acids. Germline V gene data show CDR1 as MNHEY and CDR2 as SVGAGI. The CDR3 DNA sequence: TGTGCCAGCATTCGACCGGGCAACACTGAAGCTTTCTTT. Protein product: CASIRPGNTEAFF.